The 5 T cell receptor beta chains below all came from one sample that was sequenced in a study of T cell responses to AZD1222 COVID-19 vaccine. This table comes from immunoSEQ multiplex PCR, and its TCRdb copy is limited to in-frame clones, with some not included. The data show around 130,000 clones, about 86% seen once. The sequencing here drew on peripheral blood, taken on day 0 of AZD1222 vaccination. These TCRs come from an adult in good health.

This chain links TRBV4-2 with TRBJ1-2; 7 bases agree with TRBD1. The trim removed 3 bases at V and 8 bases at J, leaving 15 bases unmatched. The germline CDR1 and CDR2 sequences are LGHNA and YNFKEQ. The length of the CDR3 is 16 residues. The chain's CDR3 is CASSQTFRTGRGGYTF. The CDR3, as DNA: TGTGCCAGCAGCCAGACGTTCCGGACAGGAAGGGGCGGCTACACCTTC.

The CDR3 here is CASSGQGAFGEKLFF. The CDR3 DNA reads TGTGCCAGCAGCGGACAGGGGGCTTTCGGTGAAAAACTGTTTTTT. The gene calls are TRBV9 and TRBJ1-4; TRBD1 matches at 10 bases. The V and J ends lost 3 bases and 7 bases, in that order; junction bases with no gene match: 6. From germline, CDR1 is SGDLS and CDR2 YYNGEE. The CDR3 spans 15 residues.

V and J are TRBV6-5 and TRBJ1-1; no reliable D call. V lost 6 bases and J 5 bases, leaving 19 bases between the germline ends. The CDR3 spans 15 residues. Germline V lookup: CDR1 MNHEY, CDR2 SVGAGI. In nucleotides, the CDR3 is TGTGCCAGCAGCCCCGGGATTGGGGAATATACTGAAGCTTTCTTT. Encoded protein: CASSPGIGEYTEAFF.

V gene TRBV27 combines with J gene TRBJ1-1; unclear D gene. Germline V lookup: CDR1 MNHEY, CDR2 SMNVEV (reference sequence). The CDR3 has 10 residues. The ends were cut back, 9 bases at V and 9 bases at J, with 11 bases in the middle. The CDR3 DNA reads TGTGCCAGGAGCGCTACACAAGCTTTCTTT. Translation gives CARSATQAFF.

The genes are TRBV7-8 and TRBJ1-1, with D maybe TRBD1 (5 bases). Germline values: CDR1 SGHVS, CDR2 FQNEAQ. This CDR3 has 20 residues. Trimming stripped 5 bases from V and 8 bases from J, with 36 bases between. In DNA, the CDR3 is TGTGCCAGCAGCACAGAAGGTGGGGGTCGGTGGGGAGGTGGATCAAGGGAAGCTTTCTTT. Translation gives CASSTEGGGRWGGGSREAFF.